One sample yielded the 30 T cell receptor beta chains listed below, sequenced in a study of blood T cell repertoires in COVID-19. Method: immunoSEQ multiplex PCR; TCRdb's copy keeps in-frame clones and lacks some. This sample has roughly 100,000 clones, with approximately 69% found just once. The source material was peripheral blood. These receptors came from a man at least 80 years old with acute or convalescent COVID-19.

V and J are TRBV7-2 and TRBJ1-2; 9 bases line up with TRBD1. The trim removed 1 base at V and 5 bases at J, leaving 2 bases unmatched. The V gene's germline CDR1 is SGHTA and CDR2 FQGNSA. This CDR3 has 14 residues. The CDR3 DNA reads as TGTGCCAGCAGCTTAGGGGGACAGGGATATGGCTACACCTTC. This codes for CASSLGGQGYGYTF.

CDR3 amino acids: CASSPTSGTSINTQYF. In DNA form, the CDR3 reads TGCGCCAGCAGCCCAACGTCCGGGACTAGCATTAATACGCAGTATTTT. This chain uses TRBV5-1 with TRBJ2-3, with 9 bases fitting TRBD2. CDR1 SGHRS and CDR2 YFSETQ come from the germline V gene. The CDR3 is made up of 16 amino acids. Trimming cost V 4 bases and J 7 bases; bases outside gene matches: 13.

In this sample, this clone turned up once. The rearrangement links TRBV18 to TRBJ1-6; D gene uncertain. This CDR3 region has 16 residues. Germline V CDR1 and CDR2: KGHSH, LQKENI. With 4 bases removed from V and 8 bases from J, the gap between germline ends came to 18 bases. CDR3: CASSLSTGPFDSPLHF. The CDR3 DNA follows: TGTGCCAGCTCACTATCGACGGGTCCTTTTGATTCACCCCTCCACTTT.

J is TRBJ1-2 and V is TRBV5-1; 9 bases are shared with TRBD1. This CDR3 has 14 residues. V trimming: 4 bases; J trimming: 3 bases; junction bases outside the gene matches: 4. CDR1 SGHRS and CDR2 YFSETQ come from the germline V gene. This CDR3 is CASSPDRGDYGYTF. The CDR3 DNA follows: TGCGCCAGCAGCCCGGACAGGGGAGACTATGGCTACACCTTC.

V usage is TRBV5-1 and J usage is TRBJ1-1; the D is unclear. The CDR3 has 14 amino acids. Trimming removed 4 bases from V and 1 base from J, with 11 bases in between. Germline loops: CDR1 SGHRS, CDR2 YFSETQ. The CDR3 sequence is CASSHGLQNTEAFF. CDR3 nucleotides: TGCGCCAGCAGCCATGGACTCCAGAACACTGAAGCTTTCTTT.

Here the CDR3 DNA reads TGTGCCATCCGGGGACAGCAAGAGACCCAGTACTTC. Protein product: CAIRGQQETQYF. The rearrangement uses TRBV21-1 and TRBJ2-5; the listed D gene, TRBD1, was not tested against the DNA. TRBV21-1 is classified as a pseudogene. This CDR3 contains 12 residues.

This clone has a single count. The chain uses TRBV4-3 and TRBJ2-7; the D gene is possibly TRBD1 (6 bases). CDR3 length equals 14 residues. In germline, CDR1 is LGHNA, CDR2 YSLEER. V was clipped by 0 bases and J by 5 bases, with 11 bases between them. This CDR3 is CASSQDGGDDEQYF. The CDR3, as DNA: TGCGCCAGCAGCCAAGATGGGGGCGACGACGAGCAGTACTTC.

The V call is TRBV2, the J call TRBJ2-7; TRBD2 aligns across 7 bases. Germline assignment: CDR1 SNHLY and CDR2 FYNNEI. The CDR3 spans 13 residues. The V and J ends lost 8 bases and 2 bases, in that order; junction bases with no gene match: 6. The CDR3 region has the DNA TGTGCCAGCTCAAGCGGGGTGGCCTACGAGCAGTACTTC. Translated, it gives CASSSGVAYEQYF. The variable domain in full, completed from reference TRBV2 and TRBJ2-7, reads EPEVTQTPSHQVTQMGQEVILRCVPISNHLYFYWYRQILGQKVEFLVSFYNNEISEKSEIFDDQFSVERPDGSNFTLKIRSTKLEDSAMYFCASSSGVAYEQYFGPGTRLTVT.

Here the CDR3 DNA reads TGTGCCACAACAGGGAAATCGGGCGTTTCCTACGAGCAGTACTTC. Translation gives CATTGKSGVSYEQYF. The genes are TRBV10-3 and TRBJ2-7; maybe TRBD1 (6 bases). The germline V gene encodes CDR1 ENHRY and CDR2 SYGVKD. Trimming cost V 10 bases and J 1 base, with 20 bases left between them. This CDR3 contains 15 residues.

The chain is built from TRBV5-1 and TRBJ1-5; TRBD1 aligns across 7 bases. This CDR3 contains 14 residues. Trimming at V came to 0 bases and at J to 6 bases, leaving 3 bases not matched to a gene. CDR1 SGHRS and CDR2 YFSETQ come from the germline V gene. CDR3 in amino acids: CASSLGQGSQPQHF. The CDR3 region has the DNA TGCGCCAGCAGCTTGGGACAGGGATCTCAGCCCCAGCATTTT.

The rearrangement joins TRBV28 to TRBJ1-5; a possible D gene is TRBD1 (6 bases). The CDR3 runs 15 residues. Germline V gives CDR1 MDHEN, CDR2 SYDVKM. V lost 3 bases to trimming and J lost 3 bases, with 12 bases between them. CDR3 nucleotides: TGTGCCAGCAGTTTCCTAACAGGGATCAATCAGCCCCAGCATTTT. Translated, it gives CASSFLTGINQPQHF.

This sequence joins TRBV4-3 and TRBJ1-5; D not certain. The length of the CDR3 is 14 residues. Trimming pared 0 bases from V and 4 bases from J, leaving 7 bases between. In germline, CDR1 is LGHNA, CDR2 YSLEER. The CDR3 region is CASSQDWRNQPQHF. CDR3 nucleotide sequence: TGCGCCAGCAGCCAAGATTGGCGGAATCAGCCCCAGCATTTT.

This chain connects TRBV29-1 to TRBJ2-5, with 8 bases identical to TRBD2. The junction had 10 bases not matched to a gene; V was cut back by 0 bases and J by 7 bases. The CDR3 covers 15 residues. Germline V gene lookup returns CDR1 SQVTM and CDR2 ANQGSEA. The CDR3: CSVEDPSRGGRTQYF. CDR3 DNA: TGCAGCGTTGAAGATCCTAGCCGGGGGGGTAGGACCCAGTACTTC.

The chain uses TRBV18 and TRBJ1-1, with 7 bases matching TRBD1. CDR3 length equals 15 residues. Germline lookup yields CDR1 KGHSH and CDR2 LQKENI. V gave up 3 bases and J gave up 5 bases; unmatched junction bases: 9. CDR3 residues: CASSPRDSLSTEAFF. For the CDR3, the DNA is TGTGCCAGCTCACCCCGGGACAGCCTGAGTACTGAAGCTTTCTTT.

In this sample, this clone turned up once. Sequence at one end of the junction differs from germline and may be a read error. The V call is TRBV7-7, the J call TRBJ2-5, with TRBD1 matching over 7 bases. The CDR3 covers 14 residues. Germline CDR1 reads SSHAT; CDR2 reads FNYEAQ (reference sequence). The CDR3: CASSQMTGSETQYF. The CDR3 DNA reads TGTGCTAGCAGCCAGATGACAGGGTCAGAGACCCAGTACTTC.

This clone came up many times. The J gene is TRBJ2-2, the V gene TRBV15; D remains unclear. Trimming stripped 4 bases from V and 7 bases from J, with 13 bases between. This CDR3 is built from 14 residues. Germline CDR1 reads LNHNV; CDR2 reads YYDKDF (reference sequence). CDR3 protein: CATSTTFTNGELFF. CDR3 in DNA: TGTGCCACCAGCACTACCTTCACGAACGGGGAGCTGTTTTTT.

The chain recombines TRBV9 with TRBJ2-1; D is possibly TRBD1 (6 bases). There are 15 residues in the CDR3. The V gene lost 0 bases and the J gene lost 4 bases, with 11 bases spanning the gap. Germline values: CDR1 SGDLS, CDR2 YYNGEE. This CDR3 is CASSVEGTKYNEQFF. In nucleotides, the CDR3 is TGTGCCAGCAGCGTAGAGGGGACAAAATACAATGAGCAGTTCTTC.

This clone was detected a few times. The chain couples TRBV9 to TRBJ2-1, with D possibly TRBD2 on 6 matching bases. Germline-derived CDR1 and CDR2 are SGDLS and YYNGEE. CDR3 length: 15 amino acids. Trimming removed 0 bases from V and 3 bases from J, with 10 bases in between. The CDR3 coding sequence is TGTGCCAGCAGCGTAGAGGGACTCCTCTACAATGAGCAGTTCTTC. It encodes CASSVEGLLYNEQFF.

This clone came up once. The chain combines TRBV5-6 with TRBJ2-3; D gene ambiguous. CDR3 length: 15 amino acids. V was cut by 1 base and J by 0 bases, with 9 bases left in between. Germline-derived CDR1 and CDR2 are SGHDT and YYEEEE. Written as DNA, the CDR3 is TGTGCCAGCAGCTTGATCGCGGCGAGCACAGATACGCAGTATTTT. Encoded protein: CASSLIAASTDTQYF.

The chain combines TRBV19 with TRBJ1-1, with D perhaps matching TRBD1 (6 bases). V was cut by 8 bases and J by 7 bases, with 14 bases left in between. The CDR3 is 12 amino acids. Germline assignment: CDR1 LNHDA and CDR2 SQIVND (reference sequence). The CDR3 here is CASSYGGLEAFF. CDR3 sequence (DNA): TGTGCCAGTTCGTACGGGGGGCTTGAAGCTTTCTTT.

This clone was seen a handful of times. This rearrangement joins TRBV5-1 to TRBJ2-1; the D gene is possibly TRBD2 (6 bases). The CDR3 consists of 15 residues. Germline CDR1 is SGHRS and CDR2 is YFSETQ. Trimming removed 4 bases from V and 8 bases from J, with 19 bases in between. CDR3 loop: CASSRGAGGIDEQFF. The CDR3 DNA is TGCGCCAGCAGCCGTGGAGCTGGAGGGATCGATGAGCAGTTCTTC.

V usage is TRBV10-3 and J usage is TRBJ2-5; TRBD2 agrees at 10 bases. The length of the CDR3 is 15 residues. Germline values: CDR1 ENHRY, CDR2 SYGVKD. With V trimmed by 6 bases and J by 1 base, 5 bases remained unmatched. CDR3 bases: TGTGCCATCAGCGCCGGGACTAGCGTCCAAGAGACCCAGTACTTC. Residues: CAISAGTSVQETQYF.

This chain connects TRBV29-1 to TRBJ2-7, with 7 bases lining up with TRBD1. CDR1 and CDR2 from the germline V gene are SQVTM and ANQGSEA. J gave up 6 bases and V 3 bases, and 2 bases lay outside the gene matches. The CDR3 has 11 residues. CDR3 nucleotides: TGCAGCGTTGACAGGGGGAGCGAGCAGTACTTC. It yields the protein CSVDRGSEQYF.

CDR3 amino acids: CASSYGDRARGYTF. As DNA, the CDR3 is TGTGCCAGCAGTTACGGGGACAGGGCTCGAGGCTACACCTTC. The J gene is TRBJ1-2, the V gene TRBV6-5, with 9 bases lining up with TRBD1. This CDR3 spans 14 amino acids. Looked up from germline, CDR1 is MNHEY and CDR2 is SVGAGI. V lost 2 bases and J lost 8; bases outside the gene matches: 6.

There are many counts of this clone. The chain carries TRBV10-3 and TRBJ2-3; tentatively, D is TRBD2 (6 bases). The germline V gene encodes CDR1 ENHRY and CDR2 SYGVKD. Trimming took 8 bases from V and 6 from J, leaving 21 bases between them. The CDR3 length is 15 residues. As DNA, the CDR3 is TGTGCCATCGGGGGAGGACCTCAGAGCTCCGATACGCAGTATTTT. Protein: CAIGGGPQSSDTQYF.

The V and J genes are TRBV9 and TRBJ1-3; D remains unclear. Between the trimmed V and J ends, which lost 2 bases and 0 bases, there was a span of 15 bases. Germline V gene lookup returns CDR1 SGDLS and CDR2 YYNGEE. The CDR3 spans 17 residues. The CDR3, as DNA: TGTGCCAGCAGCGTTCTAGGAGTAACCCCCTCTGGAAACACCATATATTTT. It encodes CASSVLGVTPSGNTIYF.

The chain has TRBV11-2 and TRBJ2-1, with 8 positions matching TRBD2. V shed 5 bases, J shed 0 bases, and the junction held 6 bases outside the gene matches. The CDR3 runs 16 residues. CDR1 and CDR2 (germline): SGHAT, FQNNGV. CDR3: CASSPSLAASYNEQFF. The CDR3 region has the DNA TGTGCCAGCAGCCCTTCACTAGCGGCCTCCTACAATGAGCAGTTCTTC.

This clone was detected a few times. The gene calls are TRBV2 and TRBJ2-3; 10 positions agree with TRBD2. Germline V gene sequence: CDR1 SNHLY, CDR2 FYNNEI. V lost 3 bases and J lost 1; bases outside the gene matches: 7. The CDR3 runs to 17 residues. CDR3 protein: CASSDPATSGGTDTQYF. The CDR3 nucleotides read TGTGCCAGCAGTGACCCCGCTACTAGCGGGGGCACAGATACGCAGTATTTT.

The chain uses TRBV2 and TRBJ1-1; the match to TRBD1 covers 7 bases. Trimming cost V 6 bases and J 9 bases; bases outside gene matches: 4. This CDR3 contains 11 residues. Germline V gene sequence: CDR1 SNHLY, CDR2 FYNNEI. The CDR3 DNA follows: TGTGCCAGCAGGGAGACAGGGAAAGCTTTCTTT. As protein: CASRETGKAFF.

This chain connects TRBV7-9 to TRBJ2-3, with TRBD2 identical over 13 bases. V dropped 4 bases and J dropped 1; count of bases not matched to a gene: 2. Germline CDR1 reads SEHNR; CDR2 reads FQNEAQ (reference sequence). This CDR3 has 16 amino acids. CDR3 sequence (DNA): TGTGCCAGCAGCTATGGGACTAGCGGGGGCACAGATACGCAGTATTTT. Translating it yields CASSYGTSGGTDTQYF.